Detailed here is one TCR beta chain. This record belongs to a study of metastatic and nonmetastatic thyroid tumors. Study-level background: Repertoire data that came from the blood and tumor or nodule tissue of malignant and benign thyroid patients were compared.

MiXCR was used by TCRdb to re-call the PCR reads. This sample has under 35,000 clones; 25% to 35% occur once, and the top ten carry over 25%. Each patient went into thyroid surgery without having received any treatment. Germline assignment: CDR1 SGHNT and CDR2 YYREEE (reference sequence). V was pared by 0 bases and J by 4 bases, with 7 bases between. The CDR3 contains 13 residues. The sample consisted of blood. The origin of this receptor is a female donor with papillary thyroid cancer or a benign thyroid nodule (not recorded which). Some clones in this sample may be carry-over from other donors' samples. The chain combines TRBV5-4 with TRBJ1-2, with unresolved D. CDR3 in DNA: TGTGCCAGCAGCTTGGGAGTGATCTATGGCTACACCTTC. This translates into CASSLGVIYGYTF.